This TCR beta chain came from a study of T cell responses to AZD1222 COVID-19 vaccine. There are 14 residues in the CDR3. Looked up from germline, CDR1 is SGHRS and CDR2 is YFSETQ. V was trimmed by 4 bases and J by 5 bases, leaving 15 bases between them. TCRdb's copy holds only in-frame clones and misses some; the assay was immunoSEQ multiplex PCR. The sample has roughly 150,000 clones; roughly 93% are singletons. The TCR comes from an adult who received the AZD1222 COVID-19 vaccine. The source was peripheral blood, collected 28 days after the second AZD1222 dose. The chain carries TRBV5-1 and TRBJ2-5; D tentatively fits TRBD1 or TRBD2 (5 bases each). The CDR3 nucleotides read TGCGCCAGCAGCCATCAGGGAGAATCGGAGACCCAGTACTTC. Encoded protein: CASSHQGESETQYF.